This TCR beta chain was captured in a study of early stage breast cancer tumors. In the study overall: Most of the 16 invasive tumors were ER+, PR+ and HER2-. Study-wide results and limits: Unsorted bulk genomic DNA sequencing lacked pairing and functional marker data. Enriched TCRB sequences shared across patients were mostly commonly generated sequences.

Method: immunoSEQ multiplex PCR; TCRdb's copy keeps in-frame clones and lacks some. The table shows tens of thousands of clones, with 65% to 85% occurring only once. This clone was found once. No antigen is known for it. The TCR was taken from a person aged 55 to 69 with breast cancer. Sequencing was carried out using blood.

CDR3 sequence (DNA): TGTGCCAGTCTCCCCTCGCCTCGACAGTCCTCCTATGGCTACACCTTC. Translation: CASLPSPRQSSYGYTF. This chain joins TRBV18 and TRBJ1-2, with a weak D call TRBD1 (5 bases). V was cut by 9 bases and J by 4 bases, with 24 bases left in between. Per germline, CDR1 KGHSH and CDR2 LQKENI. The CDR3 consists of 16 residues.